A selection of T cell receptor beta chains follows, all from one sample in a study of blood T cells in healthy people across ages. TCRdb reprocessed the 5' RACE reads via MiXCR and lists one record per CDR3 protein. The sample contains 650,000 to 1,000,000 distinct CDR3 sequences, roughly 35% of which appear only once. Sequencing was carried out using blood. These receptors were taken from a man younger than 35 in good health. Both conserved end residues are part of each CDR3. Fields, in order: J gene, D gene, clone size, V gene, CDR3 protein, CDR3 DNA. A D gene is named only where the DNA matches it firmly. The listing skips clone size in some rows; elsewhere it reads once, few, many or a size class.

TRBJ1-6	.	.	TRBV7-2	CASSPLQGRNSPLHF	TGTGCCAGCAGCCCCCTACAGGGTCGGAATTCACCCCTCCACTTT
TRBJ1-2	.	.	TRBV7-2	CSSRQQTVAPINPYGYTF	TGTTCCAGCAGACAACAGACAGTGGCCCCGATTAATCCCTATGGCTACACCTTC
TRBJ1-2	.	many	TRBV20-1	CSAPTGHNYGYTF	TGCAGTGCCCCGACAGGCCATAACTATGGCTACACCTTC
TRBJ2-3	.	many	TRBV29-1	CSVEGVPSTDTQYF	TGCAGCGTTGAGGGCGTCCCCTCTACAGATACGCAGTATTTT
TRBJ2-5	TRBD1	.	TRBV2	CASSVLVGQGVETQYF	TGTGCCAGCAGTGTTCTAGTTGGGCAGGGGGTTGAGACCCAGTACTTC
TRBJ2-1	TRBD2	.	TRBV5-1	CASSEGTSGYNEQFF	TGCGCCAGCAGCGAGGGGACTAGCGGATACAATGAGCAGTTCTTC
TRBJ1-2	.	many	TRBV7-2	CASSLGQGRYGYTF	TGTGCCAGCAGCTTAGGGCAGGGACGCTATGGCTACACCTTC
TRBJ1-2	.	.	TRBV15	CATSSEGTCGYTF	TGTGCCACCAGCAGCGAAGGGACCTGTGGCTACACCTTC
TRBJ2-3	.	.	TRBV4-3	CASSQETGGSADTQYF	TGCGCCAGCAGCCAAGAGACAGGAGGGAGCGCAGATACGCAGTATTTT
TRBJ2-2	.	few	TRBV29-1	CSVEDPTGSFTGELFF	TGCAGCGTTGAAGATCCCACAGGATCCTTCACCGGGGAGCTGTTTTTT
TRBJ2-6	.	.	TRBV20-1	CSASSGVYSGANVLTF	TGCAGTGCTAGTTCAGGGGTTTACTCTGGGGCCAACGTCCTGACTTTC
TRBJ2-3	.	.	TRBV27	CASSLNSPWGAPTDTQYF	TGTGCCAGCAGTTTAAATTCCCCCTGGGGGGCACCCACAGATACGCAGTATTTT
TRBJ1-2	TRBD1	few	TRBV15	CATSIELGGDYGYTF	TGTGCCACCAGCATTGAATTAGGGGGCGACTATGGCTACACCTTC
TRBJ2-2	.	.	TRBV20-1	CSAGIRGSTGELFF	TGCAGTGCTGGCATCAGGGGAAGTACCGGGGAGCTGTTTTTT
TRBJ2-7	.	.	TRBV27	CASSASGAYEQYF	TGTGCCAGCAGTGCCTCAGGGGCCTACGAGCAGTACTTC
TRBJ2-1	.	.	TRBV15	CATSATGEDSSYEQFF	TGTGCCACCAGCGCAACGGGGGAGGACAGCTCCTACGAGCAGTTCTTC
TRBJ2-7	TRBD2	few	TRBV14	CASSPSGLAGNNEQYF	TGTGCCAGCAGCCCAAGTGGGTTAGCGGGGAACAATGAGCAGTACTTC
TRBJ1-5	TRBD1	few	TRBV4-3	CASSHTRDRGVQPQHF	TGCGCCAGCAGCCACACCAGGGACAGGGGGGTTCAGCCCCAGCATTTT
TRBJ2-4	.	few	TRBV7-2	CASSLAGVLDIQYF	TGTGCCAGCAGCTTAGCAGGGGTTTTAGACATTCAGTACTTC
TRBJ2-1	.	.	TRBV12-3/TRBV12-4	CASSSRQSYNEQFF	TGTGCCAGCAGTTCGCGGCAGTCCTACAATGAGCAGTTCTTC
TRBJ1-1	.	.	TRBV7-2	CASSLGVRGETFF	TGTGCCAGCAGCTTAGGTGTACGGGGGGAAACTTTCTTT
TRBJ2-3	TRBD1	.	TRBV4-1	CASSPRQGATDMQYF	TGCGCCAGCAGCCCAAGACAGGGGGCGACAGATATGCAGTATTTT
TRBJ2-7	.	few	TRBV7-2	CASSFRTRDEQYF	TGTGCCAGCAGCTTTAGAACTAGAGACGAGCAGTACTTC
TRBJ1-1	.	.	TRBV20-1	CSAREGRSEAFF	TGCAGTGCTAGAGAGGGTAGGTCTGAAGCTTTCTTT
TRBJ2-5	TRBD1	.	TRBV11-2	CASSGVQGKQTQYF	TGTGCCAGCAGTGGGGTACAGGGGAAGCAGACCCAGTACTTC
TRBJ2-7	.	many	TRBV7-2	CASSPTGTASYEQYF	TGTGCCAGCAGCCCAACAGGTACAGCCTCCTACGAGCAGTACTTC
TRBJ1-5	.	.	TRBV20-1	CSAGDADQPQHF	TGCAGTGCTGGAGATGCTGATCAGCCCCAGCATTTT
TRBJ2-5	.	many	TRBV6-6	CASSYLRPGVPQETQYF	TGTGCCAGCAGTTATCTCAGGCCAGGGGTCCCTCAAGAGACCCAGTACTTC
TRBJ1-5	TRBD1	.	TRBV14	CASSQVRGRWQPQHF	TGTGCCAGCAGCCAAGTCAGGGGGCGTTGGCAGCCCCAGCATTTT
TRBJ1-2	.	.	TRBV29-1	CSVEDRERAGYTF	TGCAGCGTTGAAGATCGGGAAAGGGCTGGCTACACCTTC
TRBJ1-2	.	.	TRBV28	CASSRPPGWNYGYTF	TGTGCCAGCAGCCGGCCTCCAGGGTGGAACTATGGCTACACCTTC
TRBJ1-6	.	.	TRBV4-2	CASSQKYPSPLHF	TGTGCCAGCAGCCAAAAGTATCCTTCACCCCTCCACTTT
TRBJ1-1	.	few	TRBV2	CASSEGSTENTEAFF	TGTGCCAGCAGTGAAGGCTCTACAGAGAACACTGAAGCTTTCTTT
TRBJ2-7	.	.	TRBV9	CASSVGGGPYEQYF	TGTGCCAGCAGCGTAGGCGGGGGCCCCTACGAGCAGTACTTC
TRBJ2-7	.	many	TRBV29-1	CSVRKGGYEQYF	TGCAGCGTGCGAAAGGGGGGGTACGAGCAGTACTTC
TRBJ1-4	.	many	TRBV21-1	CASSKGQLSTNEKLFF	TGTGCCAGCAGCAAGGGACAGTTATCAACTAATGAAAAACTGTTTTTT
TRBJ1-6	.	.	TRBV7-9	CASSAGRNSPLHF	TGTGCCAGCAGCGCGGGACGTAATTCACCCCTCCACTTT
TRBJ2-5	.	.	TRBV12-1	CASSARTRETQYF	TGTGCCAGCAGCGCCCGGACTAGGGAGACCCAGTACTTC
TRBJ1-5	.	.	TRBV20-1	CSARRAGSNQPQHF	TGCAGTGCTAGACGGGCCGGGAGCAATCAGCCCCAGCATTTT
TRBJ2-1	.	few	TRBV4-3	CASSQTLAAGLQGEQFF	TGCGCCAGCAGCCAGACTTTGGCGGCGGGGCTACAGGGTGAGCAGTTCTTC
TRBJ2-1	TRBD2	few	TRBV20-1	CSARGSGSYNGQFF	TGCAGTGCTAGGGGTAGCGGGAGCTACAATGGGCAGTTCTTC
TRBJ2-7	TRBD1	.	TRBV6-5	CASRLTGEDYEQYF	TGTGCCAGCAGACTGACAGGGGAAGACTACGAGCAGTACTTC
TRBJ1-1	.	few	TRBV3-1	CASSRPGAVEAFF	TGTGCCAGCAGCCGTCCGGGGGCCGTTGAAGCTTTCTTT
TRBJ2-3	TRBD2	.	TRBV15	CATSRQYDRTSGGSGTQYF	TGTGCCACCAGCAGACAATATGATAGGACTAGCGGGGGGAGTGGTACGCAGTATTTT
TRBJ2-6	.	.	TRBV20-1	CSARDQGTGANVLTF	TGCAGTGCTAGAGACCAGGGGACTGGGGCCAACGTCCTGACTTTC
TRBJ2-5	.	few	TRBV3-1	CASRMGSGNQETQYF	TGTGCCAGCAGAATGGGTAGCGGCAACCAAGAGACCCAGTACTTC
TRBJ2-2	TRBD1	few	TRBV5-6	CASSLRGGPTNTGELFF	TGTGCCAGCAGCTTGAGAGGGGGCCCTACGAACACCGGGGAGCTGTTTTTT
TRBJ2-3	.	few	TRBV28	CASSLVLLETDTQYF	TGTGCCAGCAGTTTAGTACTTTTGGAGACAGATACGCAGTATTTT
TRBJ1-4	.	few	TRBV6-5	CASSVGNEGKLFF	TGTGCCAGCAGTGTAGGGAACGAGGGGAAACTGTTTTTT
TRBJ2-5	.	.	TRBV18	CASSLSTQETQYF	TGTGCCAGCTCACTGTCAACACAAGAGACCCAGTACTTC
TRBJ1-5	.	.	TRBV5-1	CASSGGDNQPQHF	TGCGCCAGCAGCGGGGGGGATAATCAGCCCCAGCATTTT
TRBJ2-7	TRBD1	.	TRBV10-3	CTISRDRGRDEQYF	TGTACCATCAGTCGGGACAGGGGCCGGGACGAGCAGTACTTC
TRBJ2-3	TRBD2	few	TRBV29-1	CSVAPGGGTDTQYF	TGCAGCGTTGCCCCTGGGGGGGGCACAGATACGCAGTATTTT
TRBJ2-1	TRBD2	.	TRBV9	CASSLGSSGGRNEQFF	TGTGCCAGCAGCTTAGGGTCTAGCGGGGGTCGCAATGAGCAGTTCTTC